The TCR beta chain under discussion was sequenced for a study of T cell changes during pregnancy in multiple sclerosis (dated by TCRdb to about 2019). In terms of the full investigation: Changes in the T cell repertoire over the course of pregnancy were examined in this study in women with multiple sclerosis.

The method behind the library was the immunoSEQ multiplex PCR assay. TCRdb holds this immuneACCESS table with in-frame rearrangements only. Some clones are missing; in checked studies, unresolved V genes explain under half, and the rest has no known cause. Counted in this sample were some 60,000 clones; around 93% of them appeared once. Jointly, the top ten make up more than 1.5% of the sample. About this clone: The antigen it binds to is not known. Per-nucleotide qualities are absent, and no much larger clonotype sits a single base away. Other DNA sequences in the same sample also yield this CDR3.

V ends up 3 bases short and J 0 bases short, with an unmatched junction base count of 0. CDR3 length: 15 amino acids, cysteine to phenylalanine. Just the 45-base CDR3 DNA is kept, in frame starting at base 1. Taken from the germline V gene, the CDR1 and CDR2 loops are MRHNA and SNTAGT. The receptor was derived from a female donor with multiple sclerosis, enrolled in a pregnancy study. The chain couples TRBV6-4 to TRBJ2-1; TRBD2 aligns with 9 central bases. Specimen: peripheral blood, collected after pregnancy. The CDR3 region has the sequence CASSETSGSYNEQFF. In nucleotides, the sequence is TGTGCCAGCAGTGAGACTAGCGGCTCCTACAATGAGCAGTTCTTC.